This passage covers 12 T cell receptor beta chains from one sample sequenced in a study of T cell clonality in common variable immunodeficiency. The study, taken as a whole, reports: Fewer deletions and N-nucleotide insertions were reportedly seen in common variable immunodeficiency TCR beta sequences.

The antigens for these receptors are not known. Produced via immunoSEQ multiplex PCR; TCRdb's table is partial and in-frame only. Observed in the sample are roughly 23,000 clones, none of them singletons. Sequences were obtained from peripheral blood mononuclear cells. The receptors here all came from a human donor with common variable immunodeficiency.

This clone has a count of ten or more. The CDR3 end lies 3 residues beyond the end of the read and is filled in from the germline J gene. This chain joins TRBV6-1 and TRBJ1-2; D unresolved. V was cut by 1 base and J by 4 bases, with 13 bases left in between. CDR3 length equals 15 residues. Germline CDR1 and CDR2: MNHNS and SASEGT. The CDR3 DNA, read in part, is TGTGCCAGCAGTGAAGGCGGAGCCACGTCCTATGGC. It yields the protein CASSEGGATSYG. The entire CDR3 sequence reads CASSEGGATSYGYTF.

This clone was seen many times. The read halts 3 residues ahead of the CDR3 end, with the missing end drawn from the germline J gene. V usage is TRBV19 and J usage is TRBJ1-2; D perhaps matches TRBD1 (6 bases). CDR1 and CDR2 from the germline V gene are LNHDA and SQIVND (reference sequence). With 1 base removed from V and 3 bases from J, the gap between germline ends came to 9 bases. The CDR3 covers 14 residues. The sequenced CDR3 bases are TGTGCCAGTAGTATAGGGCGACAGGACTATGGC. Translating it yields CASSIGRQDYG. The complete CDR3 protein is CASSIGRQDYGYTF.

CDR3 DNA (partial): TGTGCCAGTAGTATCAGCGGGGGGAACACCGGGGAG. It codes for CASSISGGNTGE. The complete CDR3 protein is CASSISGGNTGELFF. This rearrangement joins TRBV19 to TRBJ2-2, with 8 nucleotides matching TRBD2. The DNA ends 3 residues before the CDR3 does, and the rest of the CDR3 is filled in from the germline J gene. CDR3 length: 15 amino acids. V lost 3 bases to trimming and J lost 1 base; unmatched junction nucleotides: 1. Per germline, CDR1 LNHDA and CDR2 SQIVND (reference sequence).

This clone has ten or more counts. The missing CDR3 end, 3 residues past where the read stops, is filled in from the germline J gene. This sequence joins TRBV9 and TRBJ2-7; D may be TRBD1 (5 bases). The V and J ends lost 0 bases and 3 bases respectively, with 10 bases between them. The CDR3 is 14 amino acids. The germline V gene encodes CDR1 SGDLS and CDR2 YYNGEE. CDR3 bases read: TGTGCCAGCAGCGTAGGAGACAGAAACTACGAG. Translated, it gives CASSVGDRNYE. The entire CDR3 protein reads CASSVGDRNYEQYF.

This clone was seen only a few times. The CDR3 end falls 3 residues outside the read, so it is completed with the germline J gene. Other DNA sequences within the sample encode an identical CDR3. The chain joins TRBV7-2 to TRBJ2-7; weak D call: TRBD1 (6 bases). CDR3 size: 15 residues. Looked up from germline, CDR1 is SGHTA and CDR2 is FQGNSA. V was clipped by 4 bases and J by 0 bases, with 13 bases between them. The CDR3 sequence: CASSSRGWSSYEQYF. The covered CDR3 bases are TGTGCCAGCAGCTCCAGGGGATGGAGCTCCTACGAG. Filled out from reference TRBV7-2 and TRBJ2-7, the complete variable domain reads GAGVSQSPSNKVTEKGKDVELRCDPISGHTALYWYRQSLGQGLEFLIYFQGNSAPDKSGLPSDRFSAERTGGSVSTLTIQRTQQEDSAVYLCASSSRGWSSYEQYFGPGTRLTVT.

This clone was seen many times. The observed sequence ends 3 residues before the CDR3 terminus, with the missing tail filled in from the germline J gene. This chain joins TRBV19 and TRBJ2-2; 7 bases map to TRBD1. Trimming at V came to 5 bases and at J to 0 bases, leaving 3 bases not matched to a gene. The CDR3 is 15 amino acids. Per the germline V gene, CDR1 is LNHDA and CDR2 is SQIVND (reference sequence). The CDR3 here is CASSVQGANTGELFF. Partial CDR3 DNA: TGTGCCAGTAGTGTTCAGGGGGCGAACACCGGGGAG.

The part of the CDR3 DNA that was read is TGTGCCAGCAGCTCTACGACAGGCTATGGC. It encodes CASSSTTGYG. The CDR3 as a whole reads CASSSTTGYGYTF. This chain uses TRBV7-6 with TRBJ1-2; possibly TRBD1 for D (6 bases). The read ends 3 residues early relative to the CDR3; the germline J gene fills the gap. The CDR3 has 13 residues. V shed 4 bases and J shed 4 bases, with 10 bases lying between them. CDR1 and CDR2 (germline): SGHVS, FNYEAQ.

This clone appeared many times. The CDR3 is cut off 3 residues early in the read; its end comes from the germline J gene. The V and J genes are TRBV5-4 and TRBJ2-7, with D perhaps matching TRBD2 (5 bases). Germline CDR1 is SGHNT and CDR2 is YYREEE (reference sequence). V lost 4 bases and J 1 base, leaving 15 bases between the germline ends. The CDR3 is made up of 15 amino acids. The CDR3 sequence is CASSDRTATSYEQYF. The sequenced CDR3 bases are TGTGCCAGCAGCGACCGGACTGCCACTTCCTACGAG.

This clone occurred a few times. The CDR3 end lies 3 residues beyond the end of the read and is filled in from the germline J gene. The rearrangement joins TRBV5-1 to TRBJ1-2; a weak D match, TRBD1 (6 bases). CDR1 is SGHRS and CDR2 is YFSETQ in the germline V gene. This CDR3 region has 15 residues. Trimming left V 5 bases short and J 4 bases short, with 18 bases between. Partial CDR3 DNA: TGCGCCAGCAGAACTACGGACAGTTCTTTCTATGGC. Translating gives CASRTTDSSFYG. The full CDR3 protein reads CASRTTDSSFYGYTF. The entire variable domain, with the rest obtained from reference TRBV5-1 and TRBJ1-2, is as follows: KAGVTQTPRYLIKTRGQQVTLSCSPISGHRSVSWYQQTPGQGLQFLFEYFSETQRNKGNFPGRFSGRQFSNSRSEMNVSTLELGDSALYLCASRTTDSSFYGYTFGSGTRLTVV.

This clone has ten or more counts. The read ends 3 residues shy of where the CDR3 ends; the end is completed using the germline J gene. The genes are TRBV20-1 and TRBJ2-7, with 10 bases lining up with TRBD2. The germline CDR1 and CDR2 sequences are DFQATT and SNEGSKA (reference sequence). Trimming took 0 bases from V and 6 from J; bases not matched to a gene: 8. CDR3 length: 15 residues. CDR3 bases read: TGCAGTGCTAGAGAAGAGCTAGCGGGAGAAATCGAG. This translates into CSAREELAGEIE. From start to end, the CDR3 is CSAREELAGEIEQYF.

This clone was recorded a few times. The observed sequence ends 3 residues before the CDR3 terminus, with the missing tail filled in from the germline J gene. V usage is TRBV18 and J usage is TRBJ1-3; D ambiguous. The germline V gene encodes CDR1 KGHSH and CDR2 LQKENI. This CDR3 has 13 residues. V was trimmed by 8 bases and J by 7 bases, leaving 15 bases between them. The DNA read from the CDR3 is TGTGCCAGCCGCGGGATTAAGGAGAACACC. As protein: CASRGIKENT. The full CDR3 protein is CASRGIKENTIYF.

On this clone: The DNA ends 3 residues before the CDR3 does, and the rest of the CDR3 is filled in from the germline J gene. V is TRBV2 and J is TRBJ1-2; TRBD1 aligns across 7 bases. The CDR3 is 15 residues long. Germline loops: CDR1 SNHLY, CDR2 FYNNEI. With V trimmed by 11 bases and J by 4 bases, 16 bases remained unmatched. The CDR3 spells CASTRGQTFLYGYTF. The sequenced CDR3 bases are TGTGCCTCCACTAGGGGACAGACCTTCCTCTATGGC.